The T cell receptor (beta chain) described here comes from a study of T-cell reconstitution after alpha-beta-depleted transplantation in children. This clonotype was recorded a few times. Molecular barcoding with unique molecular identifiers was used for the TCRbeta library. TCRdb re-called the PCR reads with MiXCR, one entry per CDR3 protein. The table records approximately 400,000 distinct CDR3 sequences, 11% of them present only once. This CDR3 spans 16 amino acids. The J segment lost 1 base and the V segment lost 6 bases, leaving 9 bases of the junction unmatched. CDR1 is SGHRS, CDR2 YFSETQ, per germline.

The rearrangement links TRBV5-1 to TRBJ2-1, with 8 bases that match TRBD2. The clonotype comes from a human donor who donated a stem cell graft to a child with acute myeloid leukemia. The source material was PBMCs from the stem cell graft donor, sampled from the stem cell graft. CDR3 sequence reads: CASTKGGGQSYNEQFF. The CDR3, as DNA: TGCGCCAGCACCAAGGGCGGGGGGCAATCCTACAATGAGCAGTTCTTC.